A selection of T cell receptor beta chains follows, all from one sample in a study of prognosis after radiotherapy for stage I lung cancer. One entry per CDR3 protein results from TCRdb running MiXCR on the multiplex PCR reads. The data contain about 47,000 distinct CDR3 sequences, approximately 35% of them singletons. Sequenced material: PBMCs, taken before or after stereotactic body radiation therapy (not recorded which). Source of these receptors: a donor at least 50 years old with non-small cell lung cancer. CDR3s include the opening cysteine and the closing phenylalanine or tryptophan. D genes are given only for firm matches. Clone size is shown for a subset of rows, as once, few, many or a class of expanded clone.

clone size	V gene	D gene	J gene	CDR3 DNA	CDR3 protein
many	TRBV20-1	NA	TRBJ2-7	TGCAGTGCTATGGGAGCGCGCTCCTACGAGCAGTACTTC	CSAMGARSYEQYF
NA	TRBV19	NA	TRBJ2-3	TGTGCCAGTAGTATTCTCCGGGGGTCCACCCGAGATACGCAGTATTTT	CASSILRGSTRDTQYF
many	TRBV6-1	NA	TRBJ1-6	TGTGCCAGCAGGAGGGGGGACACGTCCTATAATTCACCCCTCCACTTT	CASRRGDTSYNSPLHF
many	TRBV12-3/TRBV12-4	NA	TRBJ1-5	TGTGCCAGCTCCAAGGGGGGGGGCGACAATCAGCCCCAGCATTTT	CASSKGGGDNQPQHF
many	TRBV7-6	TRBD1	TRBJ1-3	TGTGCCAGCAGCTCCGGGACAGGCTCTGGAAACACCATATATTTT	CASSSGTGSGNTIYF
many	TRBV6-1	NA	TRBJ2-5	TGTGCCAGCAGAACGACAGCAGAACAAGAGACCCAGTACTTC	CASRTTAEQETQYF
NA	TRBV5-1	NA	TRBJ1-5	TGCGCCACCGGTGAGGGGGTACGAAATCAGCCCCAGCATTTT	CATGEGVRNQPQHF
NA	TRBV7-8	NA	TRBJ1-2	TGTGCCAGCAGCCCCGTACGGGGTGCTGGTCGCTACACCTTC	CASSPVRGAGRYTF
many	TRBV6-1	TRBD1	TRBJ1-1	TGTGCCAGCACTCAACTATACACAGGGGACACTGAAGCTTTCTTT	CASTQLYTGDTEAFF
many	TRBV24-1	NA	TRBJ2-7	TGTGCCACCAGTGATCCAGGACAGCAGAACGAGCAGTACTTC	CATSDPGQQNEQYF
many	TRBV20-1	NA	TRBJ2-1	TGCAGTGCTAGTGCCATGGCAGGGAACCTCTACAATGAGCAGTTCTTC	CSASAMAGNLYNEQFF
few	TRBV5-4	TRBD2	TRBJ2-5	TGTGCCTCCCGACTAGCGGGAGGACAAGAGACCCAGTACTTC	CASRLAGGQETQYF
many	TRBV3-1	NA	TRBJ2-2	TGTGCCAGCAGCCAAATGGAGGGGACCGGGGAGCTGTTTTTT	CASSQMEGTGELFF
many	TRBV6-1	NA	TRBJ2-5	TGTGCCAGCATGTTGGCGGGATCTGAGACCCAGTACTTC	CASMLAGSETQYF
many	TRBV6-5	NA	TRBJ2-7	TGTGCCAGCAGATACTCTTCGACCTACGAGCAGTACTTC	CASRYSSTYEQYF
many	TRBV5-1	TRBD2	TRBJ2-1	TGCGCCAGCTGGACTAGCGGGGGCAATGAGCAGTTCTTC	CASWTSGGNEQFF
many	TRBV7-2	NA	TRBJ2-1	TGTGCCAGCAGCTTTGAAGTTCGCAATGAGCAGTTCTTC	CASSFEVRNEQFF
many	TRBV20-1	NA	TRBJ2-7	TGCAGTGCTAGACCTTCATGGGGGAGGCGGTACGAGCAGTACTTC	CSARPSWGRRYEQYF
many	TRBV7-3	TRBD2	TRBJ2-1	TGTGCCAGCAGCCTGTCCAGTCTAAGCGGGAGGGGGAACAATGAGCAGTTCTTC	CASSLSSLSGRGNNEQFF
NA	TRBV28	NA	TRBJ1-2	TGCGCCAGCAGTCCGAGAAGAATATATGTCTACACCTTC	CASSPRRIYVYTF
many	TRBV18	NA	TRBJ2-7	TGTGCCAGCTCACCGGGGGGCCGCTACGAGCAGTACTTC	CASSPGGRYEQYF
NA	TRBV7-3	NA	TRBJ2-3	TGTGCCAGCATGTACAGGTTCAGCACAGATACGCAGTATTTT	CASMYRFSTDTQYF
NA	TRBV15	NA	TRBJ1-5	TGTGCCACCAGCAGAGGGGGACAAAGGAAGCCCCAGCATTTT	CATSRGGQRKPQHF
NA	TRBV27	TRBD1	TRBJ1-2	TGTTCCAGCAGTATGGACAGGAGTCGTGTCTACACCTTC	CSSSMDRSRVYTF
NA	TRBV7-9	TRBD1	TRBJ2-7	TGTGCCAGCAGCTTGGGTCTATCCGGGACAGGGGTCGGCGAGCTGTACTTC	CASSLGLSGTGVGELYF
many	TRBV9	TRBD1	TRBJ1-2	TGTGCCAGCAGCGTAGACAGGGGTTATGGCTACACCTTC	CASSVDRGYGYTF
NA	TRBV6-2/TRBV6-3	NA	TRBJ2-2	TGTGCCAGCAGTGCGAACACCGGTGAGCTGTTTTTT	CASSANTGELFF
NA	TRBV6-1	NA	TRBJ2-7	TGTGCCACCAAGATCGGGAGAAATGAATCGGAGCAGTACTTC	CATKIGRNESEQYF
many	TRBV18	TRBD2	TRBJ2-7	TGTGCCAGCTCCCCGCCCGGGACTAGTTTTATCGAGCAGTACTTC	CASSPPGTSFIEQYF
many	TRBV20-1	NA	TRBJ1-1	TGCAGTGCTCCTCCCCCTGAAGCTTTCTTT	CSAPPPEAFF
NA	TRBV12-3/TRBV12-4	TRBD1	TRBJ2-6	TGTGCCATCATTTCAAATGCCGGGACAGGCGCCTCTGGGGCCAACGTCCTGACTTTC	CAIISNAGTGASGANVLTF
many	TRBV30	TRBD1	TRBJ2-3	TGTGCCTGGACAGGGGGTAGCACAGATACGCAGTATTTT	CAWTGGSTDTQYF
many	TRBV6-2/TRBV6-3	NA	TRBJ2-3	TGTGCCAGCAGTTTAGGGGGGCCCACAGATACGCAGTATTTT	CASSLGGPTDTQYF
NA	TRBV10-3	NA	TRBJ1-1	TGTGCCATCAGTAAGTGGTCCGGGGGCACTGAAGCTTTCTTT	CAISKWSGGTEAFF
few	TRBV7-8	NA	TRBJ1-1	TGTGCCAGCAGCCCCTTTCGGAATTTTGGGACTGAAGCTTTCTTT	CASSPFRNFGTEAFF
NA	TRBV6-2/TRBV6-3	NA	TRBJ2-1	TGTGCCAGCAGTGGGACTGGCGGGAACAATGAGCAGTTCTTC	CASSGTGGNNEQFF
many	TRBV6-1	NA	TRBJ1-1	TGTGCCAGCTTAAAGTTGAGAATCAACACTGAAGCTTTCTTT	CASLKLRINTEAFF
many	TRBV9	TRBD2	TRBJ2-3	TGCGCCAGCAGCGGGACTAGCGGGGTCACAGATACGCAGTATTTT	CASSGTSGVTDTQYF
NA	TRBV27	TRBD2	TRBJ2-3	TGTGCCAGCAGCCAGACGTGGGCGGGAGGAGATACGCAGTATTTT	CASSQTWAGGDTQYF
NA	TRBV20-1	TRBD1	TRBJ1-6	TGCAGTGCTAGACCCACAGGGGCGGTTGGATCACCCCTCCACTTT	CSARPTGAVGSPLHF
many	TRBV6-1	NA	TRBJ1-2	TGTGCCAGCATCGGCGGGGCTACCTATGGCTACACCTTC	CASIGGATYGYTF
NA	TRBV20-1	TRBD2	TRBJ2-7	TGCAGTGCTAGGGGGGGGGTATTCTACGAGCAGTACTTC	CSARGGVFYEQYF
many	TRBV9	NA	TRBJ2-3	TGTGCCAGCAGCGCAGAGGGGGATACGCAGTATTTT	CASSAEGDTQYF
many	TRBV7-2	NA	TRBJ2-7	TGTGCCAGCAGCATGGACAGATCTGCCTCCTACGAGCAGTACTTC	CASSMDRSASYEQYF
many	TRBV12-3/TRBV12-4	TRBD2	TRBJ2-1	TGTGCCAGCAGTCCTCTGGCGGGAGGGCCTCGGGACAATGAGCAGTTCTTC	CASSPLAGGPRDNEQFF
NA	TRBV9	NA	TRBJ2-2	TGTGCCAGCAGCGGGGGGGCAGATTCCACCGGGGAGCTGTTTTTT	CASSGGADSTGELFF
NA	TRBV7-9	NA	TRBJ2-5	TGTGCCAGCAGCCTCCACCACCTCGTGGGGGGAGAGACCCAGTACTTC	CASSLHHLVGGETQYF
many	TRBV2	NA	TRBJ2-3	TGTGCCAGCAGTGGAGATCCCCCGGGTTATAGCACAGATACGCAGTATTTT	CASSGDPPGYSTDTQYF
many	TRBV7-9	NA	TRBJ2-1	TGTGCCAGCAGCTTAATCTCTTCCTCCAATGAGCAGTTCTTC	CASSLISSSNEQFF
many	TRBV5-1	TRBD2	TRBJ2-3	TGCGCCAGCAGCTCGGGACTAGCGGGAGCCAGCACAGATACGCAGTATTTT	CASSSGLAGASTDTQYF
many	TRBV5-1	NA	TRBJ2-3	TGCGCCAGCAGCTCCCAGGGAGATACGCAGTATTTT	CASSSQGDTQYF